The 9 T cell receptor beta chains listed next were all sequenced from one sample in a study of cytomegalovirus exposure and HLA in healthy donors. 13 Jbeta primers and 60 Vbeta primers were used for the PCR. The assay was immunoSEQ multiplex PCR, and TCRdb's table has in-frame clones only and misses some. The sample holds under 130,000 clones, 74% seen once. The specimen sequenced was PBMCs. The receptors shown here come from a man aged 45-65 years in good health and CMV-seropositive.

This chain joins TRBV11-2 and TRBJ1-2, with TRBD1 identical over 9 bases. The CDR3 consists of 18 residues. The germline CDR1 and CDR2 sequences are SGHAT and FQNNGV. The V segment lost 1 base and the J segment 4 bases; nucleotides outside the gene matches: 13. CDR3 DNA: TGTGCCAGCAGCTTAGGAAGTGGAGGGGGACAGGGACGCTATGGCTACACCTTC. It translates to CASSLGSGGGQGRYGYTF.

This clone was recorded a few times. The chain carries TRBV6-6 and TRBJ1-2; TRBD1 might be the D (6 bases). V shed 6 bases and J shed 0 bases, with 14 bases lying between them. Germline-derived CDR1 and CDR2 are MNHNY and SVGAGI (reference sequence). The CDR3 contains 15 residues. The CDR3: CASSSHDRSNYGYTF. Here the CDR3 DNA reads TGTGCCAGCAGCTCTCACGACAGGTCTAACTATGGCTACACCTTC.

V usage is TRBV4-1 and J usage is TRBJ2-7; TRBD1 is a possible D gene (5 bases). CDR1 MGHRA and CDR2 YSYEKL come from the germline V gene. The CDR3 length is 15 residues. V dropped 4 bases and J dropped 0 bases, with 13 bases sitting between them. CDR3 DNA: TGCGCCAGCAGCCCCGACAGACTCCTCTCCTACGAGCAGTACTTC. Its translation is CASSPDRLLSYEQYF.

The rearrangement links TRBV29-1 to TRBJ2-3, with D possibly TRBD2 on 6 matching bases. The V and J ends lost 8 bases and 4 bases respectively, with 19 bases between them. The CDR3 has 14 residues. Germline-derived CDR1 and CDR2 are SQVTM and ANQGSEA. This CDR3 reads CSSHRGLKSDTQYF. CDR3 DNA: TGCAGCTCCCACCGGGGACTTAAGTCAGATACGCAGTATTTT.

This rearrangement joins TRBV18 to TRBJ1-4; 7 bases line up with TRBD1. Germline loops: CDR1 KGHSH, CDR2 LQKENI. The CDR3 has 16 residues. The ends lost 3 bases at V and 0 bases at J; junction bases unmatched: 4. The CDR3 coding sequence is TGTGCCAGCTCACCCGGGACAGTGGCAACTAATGAAAAACTGTTTTTT. As protein: CASSPGTVATNEKLFF. Full variable domain (missing parts from reference TRBV18 and TRBJ1-4): NAGVMQNPRHLVRRRGQEARLRCSPMKGHSHVYWYRQLPEEGLKFMVYLQKENIIDESGMPKERFSAEFPKEGPSILRIQQVVRGDSAAYFCASSPGTVATNEKLFFGSGTQLSVL.

This clone was detected a few times. The chain combines TRBV5-6 with TRBJ2-5; 7 bases line up with TRBD2. The CDR3 has 14 amino acids. V dropped 2 bases and J dropped 6; count of bases not matched to a gene: 7. Germline values: CDR1 SGHDT, CDR2 YYEEEE. CDR3 bases: TGTGCCAGCAGCTTATCAGCGGGGCGCAAGACCCAGTACTTC. Residues: CASSLSAGRKTQYF.

The table lists this clone with a count of one. V usage is TRBV9 and J usage is TRBJ1-2; D remains ambiguous. Per the germline V gene, CDR1 is SGDLS and CDR2 is YYNGEE. V lost 3 bases to trimming and J lost 4 bases, with 7 bases between them. CDR3 length: 12 residues. The CDR3 sequence is CASSENSYGYTF. CDR3 DNA: TGTGCCAGCAGCGAAAACAGCTATGGCTACACCTTC.

In regard to this clone: This sample also contains other DNA sequences that code for the same CDR3. J is TRBJ1-2 and V is TRBV6-5; 7 positions match TRBD1. The V segment lost 6 bases and the J segment 1 base; nucleotides outside the gene matches: 8. The germline gives CDR1 MNHEY, CDR2 SVGAGI. The CDR3 length is 15 residues. The CDR3 is CASSLGQKSNYGYTF. The CDR3, as DNA: TGTGCCAGCAGCTTGGGACAGAAGAGTAACTATGGCTACACCTTC.

The genes are TRBV10-3 and TRBJ2-1, with 15 bases fitting TRBD2. Trimming at V came to 5 bases and at J to 6 bases, leaving 2 bases not matched to a gene. Germline-derived CDR1 and CDR2 are ENHRY and SYGVKD. The CDR3 has 15 amino acids. In nucleotides, the CDR3 is TGTGCCATCAGTTTGGGACTAGCGGGAGGCAATGAGCAGTTCTTC. Protein product: CAISLGLAGGNEQFF.